The clone carrying this T cell receptor beta chain showed up just a few times. The data are from a study of blood T cell repertoires in COVID-19. The wider study: Sites across the United States, Italy and Spain contributed samples from acute and convalescent COVID-19. Nucleic acid was either cDNA or gDNA, and it came from T cells, B-cell-depleted T cells, or PBMCs.

Original processing methods: From reference gene primer amplification, estimates of nucleated cell counts were derived. Only in-frame clones appear in the TCRdb table, and some are missing; sequencing was by immunoSEQ multiplex PCR. V and J calls and clone size are copied from that table; D and trimming were computed from the DNA. Among under 400,000 clones, more than 70% were seen once, and the ten largest hold just under 4%. Seattle patient enrollment occurred during active infection, with longitudinal follow-up thereafter. This receptor was obtained from a woman aged 55-70 years with COVID-19, enrolled during active disease. The sequencing input was peripheral blood.

The CDR3 nucleotides are TGTGCCAGCAGCTTGGGTGGGCGATATGGCTACACCTTC. It yields the protein CASSLGGRYGYTF. The rearrangement joins TRBV7-3 to TRBJ1-2; D gene uncertain. The CDR3 runs to 13 residues. Between the trimmed V and J ends, which lost 3 bases and 5 bases, there was a span of 10 bases. Germline-derived CDR1 and CDR2 are SGHTA and FQGTGA.